Listed below are T cell receptor beta chains from one sample, sequenced in a study of long-term antiretroviral therapy in people with HIV. Clones were sequenced by immunoSEQ multiplex PCR, and TCRdb holds only the in-frame ones, with some missing. The sample records about 28,000 clones, roughly 80% being singletons. The starting material was unsorted PBMCs, obtained 3 years after starting antiretroviral therapy. These receptors originate from a middle-aged man with HIV. CDR3s include the opening cysteine and the closing phenylalanine or tryptophan. Each record gives: V gene, clone size, J gene, D gene, CDR3 DNA, CDR3 protein. The D gene is left open where the match is weak. Only some rows state a clone size, as once, few, many or a class for expanded clones.

v_gene: TRBV6-6
abundance: once
j_gene: TRBJ2-3
d_gene: -
CDR3nt: TGTGCCAGCAGTTACTCGATTTTCACAGATACGCAGTATTTT
CDR3aa: CASSYSIFTDTQYF

v_gene: TRBV7-8
abundance: -
j_gene: TRBJ1-4
d_gene: -
CDR3nt: TGTGCCAGCAGCCTCGACAGGTTGGCAGGGAAACTGTTTTTT
CDR3aa: CASSLDRLAGKLFF

v_gene: TRBV5-5
abundance: -
j_gene: TRBJ2-2
d_gene: -
CDR3nt: TGTGCCAGCAGCTGGGTGGGGGGGCAGTCCCCCCAGGAGCTGTTTTTT
CDR3aa: CASSWVGGQSPQELFF

v_gene: TRBV29-1
abundance: -
j_gene: TRBJ2-7
d_gene: TRBD1
CDR3nt: TGCAGAGGAAAGGACAGGGTTTGGGTCTACTTC
CDR3aa: CRGKDRVWVYF

v_gene: TRBV5-5
abundance: -
j_gene: TRBJ2-7
d_gene: -
CDR3nt: TGTGCCAGCAGCTTGGAGCGTCAGAACTACGAGCAGTACTTC
CDR3aa: CASSLERQNYEQYF

v_gene: TRBV6-6
abundance: -
j_gene: TRBJ1-1
d_gene: -
CDR3nt: TGTGCCAGCAGCCTTATATTTTATTTCTTT
CDR3aa: CASSLIFYFF

v_gene: TRBV10-1
abundance: -
j_gene: TRBJ1-5
d_gene: -
CDR3nt: TGCGCCAGCAGTGGAGGGGCTGGTCAGCCCCAGCATTTT
CDR3aa: CASSGGAGQPQHF

v_gene: TRBV2
abundance: -
j_gene: TRBJ1-2
d_gene: -
CDR3nt: TGTGCCAGCAGTGAAGAGAGATCCGGAATCTATGGCTACACCTTC
CDR3aa: CASSEERSGIYGYTF

v_gene: TRBV5-1
abundance: -
j_gene: TRBJ2-3
d_gene: TRBD1
CDR3nt: TGCGCCAGCAGCCCCGCACCGACAGGGGCCACAGATACGCAGTATTTT
CDR3aa: CASSPAPTGATDTQYF

v_gene: TRBV5-1
abundance: -
j_gene: TRBJ1-5
d_gene: TRBD1
CDR3nt: TGCGCCAGCAGCTTAAACAGGGGGCTCACAGATACGCAGCATTTT
CDR3aa: CASSLNRGLTDTQHF

v_gene: TRBV4-2
abundance: once
j_gene: TRBJ2-6
d_gene: TRBD1
CDR3nt: TGTGCCAGCAGACAGGGGGTCTCCATCTCTGGGGCCAACGTCCTGACTTTC
CDR3aa: CASRQGVSISGANVLTF

v_gene: TRBV7-9
abundance: -
j_gene: TRBJ2-1
d_gene: TRBD1
CDR3nt: TGTGCCAGCAGCTTCGGGACAGGGGTTTACAATGAGCAGTTCTTC
CDR3aa: CASSFGTGVYNEQFF

v_gene: TRBV30
abundance: once
j_gene: TRBJ2-3
d_gene: TRBD2
CDR3nt: TGTGCCTGGAGTGTGGGGGGGAATACGCAGTATTTT
CDR3aa: CAWSVGGNTQYF

v_gene: TRBV6-5
abundance: -
j_gene: TRBJ1-1
d_gene: TRBD1
CDR3nt: TGTGCCAGCAGTTACGGGACAGGGGGCTTGGCTGAAGCTTTCTTT
CDR3aa: CASSYGTGGLAEAFF

v_gene: TRBV5-1
abundance: -
j_gene: TRBJ1-2
d_gene: TRBD1
CDR3nt: TGCGCCAGCAGCCTGAGCCAGGGGGGGGACTATGGCTACACCTTC
CDR3aa: CASSLSQGGDYGYTF

v_gene: TRBV7-9
abundance: once
j_gene: TRBJ2-7
d_gene: TRBD1
CDR3nt: TGTGCCAGCAGCTCCCGACAGGGGCAGTACGAGCAGTACTTC
CDR3aa: CASSSRQGQYEQYF

v_gene: TRBV10-3
abundance: -
j_gene: TRBJ2-7
d_gene: -
CDR3nt: TGTGCCATCAGTGAGGGGATTCGCTCCTACGAGCAGTACTTC
CDR3aa: CAISEGIRSYEQYF

v_gene: TRBV5-4
abundance: -
j_gene: TRBJ1-2
d_gene: TRBD1
CDR3nt: TGTGCCAGCAGCTCACCGGGACAGCCAGACTATGGCTACACCTTC
CDR3aa: CASSSPGQPDYGYTF

v_gene: TRBV6-1
abundance: -
j_gene: TRBJ2-6
d_gene: -
CDR3nt: TGTGCCAGCAGTGACGGGACAGGGGCCAACGTCCTGACTTTC
CDR3aa: CASSDGTGANVLTF

v_gene: TRBV4-2
abundance: -
j_gene: TRBJ2-1
d_gene: TRBD2
CDR3nt: TGTGCCAGCAGCCATCTGCGGGAGACCGACAATGAGCAGTTCTTC
CDR3aa: CASSHLRETDNEQFF

v_gene: TRBV12-5
abundance: -
j_gene: TRBJ1-2
d_gene: -
CDR3nt: TGTGCTAGTGGTTCGGATCCCGGACAAAACTATGGCTACACCTTC
CDR3aa: CASGSDPGQNYGYTF

v_gene: TRBV11-2
abundance: -
j_gene: TRBJ2-7
d_gene: -
CDR3nt: TGTGCCAGCAGCCACAGCTCCTACGAGCAGTACTTC
CDR3aa: CASSHSSYEQYF

v_gene: TRBV19
abundance: once
j_gene: TRBJ1-1
d_gene: -
CDR3nt: TGTGCCAGTTGTAACAAGGGGAGGACTGAAGCTTTCTTT
CDR3aa: CASCNKGRTEAFF

v_gene: TRBV20-1
abundance: -
j_gene: TRBJ1-1
d_gene: -
CDR3nt: TGCAGTGCTATATCGGGTCTTGCTTTCTTT
CDR3aa: CSAISGLAFF

v_gene: TRBV6-5
abundance: -
j_gene: TRBJ2-2
d_gene: -
CDR3nt: TGTGCCAGCAGTTATCGACCATACACCGGGGAGCTGTTTTTT
CDR3aa: CASSYRPYTGELFF